Listed below are T cell receptor beta chains from one sample, sequenced in a study of shared clonotypes between healthy human individuals. Using immunoSEQ multiplex PCR, the repertoire was profiled, and TCRdb retains in-frame clones only, with some absent. The table shows hundreds of thousands of clones, with approximately 79% occurring only once. The sample consisted of memory CD4+ T cells sorted from blood. The receptors come from a man aged 25 to 40 in good health. The CDR3 runs from the conserved cysteine through the conserved F or W. The D gene is left open where the match is weak. Where a row states a size, it is once, few, many or the class of an expanded clone; other rows omit it.

len	abundance	j_gene	d_gene	v_gene	CDR3nt	CDR3aa
15	-	TRBJ2-1	TRBD2	TRBV2	TGTGCCAGCAGTGAAACCGGAGCGGGAGTCGGTGAGCAGTTCTTC	CASSETGAGVGEQFF
13	-	TRBJ2-1	-	TRBV7-8	TGTGCCAGCAGCCCCGGTTTCGGATCTGAGCAGTTCTTC	CASSPGFGSEQFF
14	-	TRBJ2-7	-	TRBV18	TGTGCCAGCTCCCTTAGCGGCAGCTCCTACGAGCAGTACTTC	CASSLSGSSYEQYF
15	-	TRBJ2-1	-	TRBV5-1	TGCGCCAGCAGCTTGCGAGGACAAACAAGCAATGAGCAGTTCTTC	CASSLRGQTSNEQFF
15	-	TRBJ1-4	-	TRBV19	TGTGCCAGTAGTAATTGGGGAGGAGAGGAAGAAAAACTGTTTTTT	CASSNWGGEEEKLFF
16	-	TRBJ2-7	TRBD2	TRBV10-3	TGTGCCATCAGGGACACTAGCGGGAGGACCACCTACGAGCAGTACTTC	CAIRDTSGRTTYEQYF
14	-	TRBJ1-4	-	TRBV6-5	TGTGCCAGCAGTTACCGGACACCTAATGAAAAACTGTTTTTT	CASSYRTPNEKLFF
16	-	TRBJ2-1	-	TRBV6-6	TGTGCCAGCAGTCCCTCGAGAGCGGAGTTAGACAATGAGCAGTTCTTC	CASSPSRAELDNEQFF
15	-	TRBJ2-1	-	TRBV7-6	TGTGCCAGCAGCTTGGGGGTAAGCTCCTACAATGAGCAGTTCTTC	CASSLGVSSYNEQFF
13	-	TRBJ2-1	-	TRBV7-2	TGTGCCAGCAGCCCCCCCGACTACAATGAGCAGTTCTTC	CASSPPDYNEQFF
15	-	TRBJ2-7	TRBD1	TRBV6-5	TGTGCCAGCAGTGCCGGGACAGGGATTGGGTACGAGCAGTACTTC	CASSAGTGIGYEQYF
17	-	TRBJ2-1	TRBD2	TRBV6-1	TGTGCCAGCAGTGAGTCACTAGCGGGAGGGGGGTTGGATGAGCAGTTCTTC	CASSESLAGGGLDEQFF
12	-	TRBJ2-7	-	TRBV6-1	TGTGCCAGCAGTGAAGCTGGGGGCGTGCAGTACTTC	CASSEAGGVQYF
14	once	TRBJ2-3	-	TRBV5-4	TGTGCCAGCAGCGGGGGGGCTCGCACAGATACGCAGTATTTT	CASSGGARTDTQYF
15	-	TRBJ2-1	TRBD2	TRBV2	TGTGCCAGCAGTGTGGAGGCGGGAGGGTTCAATGAGCAGTTCTTC	CASSVEAGGFNEQFF
16	-	TRBJ2-3	TRBD2	TRBV5-5	TGTGCCAGCAGCCTCGGGCTAGCGGGATGGGCAGATACGCAGTATTTT	CASSLGLAGWADTQYF
16	-	TRBJ2-5	TRBD2	TRBV11-2	TGTGCCAGCAGCTTAAGAGGCCTAGCGGGAGGAGAGACCCAGTACTTC	CASSLRGLAGGETQYF
13	once	TRBJ1-1	-	TRBV2	TGTGCCAGCAGTGACGAGGGGAACACTGAAGCTTTCTTT	CASSDEGNTEAFF
15	-	TRBJ1-2	-	TRBV6-1	TGTGCCAGCAGTGATTGGGGGGCCGCTAACTATGGCTACACCTTC	CASSDWGAANYGYTF
14	few	TRBJ2-5	TRBD2	TRBV19	TGTGCCAGTAGTATCACAGCGGGACGGGAGACCCAGTACTTC	CASSITAGRETQYF
14	-	TRBJ2-7	-	TRBV28	TGTGCCAGCCCGTTTCGGGACGTGACCTACGAGCAGTACTTC	CASPFRDVTYEQYF
15	-	TRBJ2-6	-	TRBV27	TGTGCCAGCAGTTTGGGCAACTCTGGGGCCAACGTCCTGACTTTC	CASSLGNSGANVLTF
16	once	TRBJ2-1	-	TRBV2	TGTGCCAGCAGTGAGTGGCGAAGTGGGTCCTACAATGAGCAGTTCTTC	CASSEWRSGSYNEQFF
15	-	TRBJ2-7	TRBD2	TRBV7-2	TGTGCCAGCAGCTTGCGACTAGCGGGACCCTACGAGCAGTACTTC	CASSLRLAGPYEQYF
12	-	TRBJ2-1	-	TRBV11-3	TGTGCCAGCAGCAATCGACAGAATGAGCAGTTCTTC	CASSNRQNEQFF
12	-	TRBJ2-1	-	TRBV10-1	TGCGCCAGCAGTGAATCACACAATGAGCAGTTCTTC	CASSESHNEQFF
15	few	TRBJ2-3	TRBD2	TRBV11-2	TGTGCCAGCAGCTCAGAAGCGGGAGGGTTAGGGACGCAGTATTTT	CASSSEAGGLGTQYF
14	-	TRBJ2-1	-	TRBV5-6	TGTGCCAGCAGCTCGCCTACAGGGCACAATGAGCAGTTCTTC	CASSSPTGHNEQFF
13	-	TRBJ2-3	-	TRBV5-5	TGTGCCAGCAGCCGACCGAGACTAGATACGCAGTATTTT	CASSRPRLDTQYF
13	-	TRBJ2-5	-	TRBV6-1	TGTGCCAGCCGGGAAGGGGCACGGGAGACCCAGTACTTC	CASREGARETQYF
13	few	TRBJ1-1	-	TRBV11-2	TGTGCCAGCAGCCTCCAAACCGGGACAAAGGCTTTCTTT	CASSLQTGTKAFF
16	-	TRBJ2-5	TRBD1	TRBV5-1	TGCGCCAGCAGCGTAGGGGACAGGGTATCAGAAGAGACCCAGTACTTC	CASSVGDRVSEETQYF
16	-	TRBJ2-5	-	TRBV18	TGTGCCAGCTCACCACCGACAGGTGGGAATAAAGAGACCCAGTACTTC	CASSPPTGGNKETQYF
15	-	TRBJ2-3	TRBD2	TRBV11-1	TGTGCCAGCAGCCCAGCCAGCGGGAGTGCAGATACGCAGTATTTT	CASSPASGSADTQYF
16	few	TRBJ2-6	-	TRBV19	TGTGCCAGTAGTATAGTACCAGGGGCTGGGGCCAACGTCCTGACTTTC	CASSIVPGAGANVLTF
15	-	TRBJ1-1	-	TRBV10-3	TGTGCCATCAGTGATTGGAAAAGCTTGAACACTGAAGCTTTCTTT	CAISDWKSLNTEAFF
18	-	TRBJ2-1	TRBD2	TRBV19	TGTGCCAGTAGTATAGACGGGGGCCTGCTAGCGGGAAGGAAGGGGCAGTTCTTC	CASSIDGGLLAGRKGQFF
10	-	TRBJ2-1	-	TRBV29-1	TGCAGCGTGGGACATAACGAGCAGTTCTTC	CSVGHNEQFF
15	-	TRBJ2-7	-	TRBV6-6	TGTGCCATCTATGGCCCCGGAGGTGCCACCTACGAGCAGTACTTC	CAIYGPGGATYEQYF
16	-	TRBJ2-3	-	TRBV4-3	TGCGCCAGCAGCCGTGAGGACGGATCTAGCACAGATACGCAGTATTTT	CASSREDGSSTDTQYF
18	-	TRBJ2-3	TRBD2	TRBV29-1	TGCAGCGTTGAAGTCTTATCGACTAGCGGGCTTCTCCCCCATACGCAGTATTTT	CSVEVLSTSGLLPHTQYF
14	-	TRBJ2-3	-	TRBV29-1	TGCAGCGTTGGGTTGGGGACATCCACAGATACGCAGTATTTT	CSVGLGTSTDTQYF
15	-	TRBJ2-7	-	TRBV5-1	TGCGCCAGCAGCTTGGCCTTACAGTCGGACTACGAGCAGTACTTC	CASSLALQSDYEQYF
11	-	TRBJ2-3	-	TRBV7-3	TGTGCCAGCAGCCTCCAAGATACGCAGTATTTT	CASSLQDTQYF
11	many	TRBJ2-1	-	TRBV20-1	TGCAGTGCTAGCTGGGAAAGTGAGCAGTTCTTC	CSASWESEQFF
16	-	TRBJ1-5	TRBD1	TRBV10-3	TGTGCCATCAGTGAGCACTACGACAGGGACAATCAGCCCCAGCATTTT	CAISEHYDRDNQPQHF
14	once	TRBJ1-5	-	TRBV30	TGTGCCTGGGGCTGGACAGAGGCAGATCAGCCCCAGCATTTT	CAWGWTEADQPQHF
14	-	TRBJ2-7	TRBD2	TRBV7-9	TGTGCCAGCAGCTCCGTAGCGGGAAGCTACGAGCAGTACTTC	CASSSVAGSYEQYF
19	-	TRBJ2-1	-	TRBV11-2	TGTGCCAGCAGCTTAGTTATGGCTAGCGCGAAGGGCTCCTACAATGAGCAGTTCTTC	CASSLVMASAKGSYNEQFF
14	-	TRBJ2-4	-	TRBV11-2	TGTGCCAGCAGCTTAAATGTACAGGGAAACATTCAGTACTTC	CASSLNVQGNIQYF
15	-	TRBJ2-3	TRBD2	TRBV18	TGTGCCAGCTCACCTAAAGCGGGACTTACAGATACGCAGTATTTT	CASSPKAGLTDTQYF
17	-	TRBJ2-7	-	TRBV28	TGTGCCAGCAGTTTAAATAAGTGGGGCGGGAACTCCTACGAGCAGTACTTC	CASSLNKWGGNSYEQYF